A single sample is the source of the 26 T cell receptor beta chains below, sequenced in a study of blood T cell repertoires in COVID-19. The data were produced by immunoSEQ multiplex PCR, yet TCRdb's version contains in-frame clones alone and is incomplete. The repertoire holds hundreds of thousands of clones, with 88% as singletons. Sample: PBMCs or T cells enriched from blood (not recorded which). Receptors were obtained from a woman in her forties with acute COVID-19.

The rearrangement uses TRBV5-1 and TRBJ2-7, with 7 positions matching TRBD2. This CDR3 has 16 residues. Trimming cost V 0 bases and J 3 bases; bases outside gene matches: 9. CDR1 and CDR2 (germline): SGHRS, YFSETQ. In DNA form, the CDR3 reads TGCGCCAGCAGCTTGGGGGGGGGACCCAAGGTCTACGAGCAGTACTTC. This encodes CASSLGGGPKVYEQYF.

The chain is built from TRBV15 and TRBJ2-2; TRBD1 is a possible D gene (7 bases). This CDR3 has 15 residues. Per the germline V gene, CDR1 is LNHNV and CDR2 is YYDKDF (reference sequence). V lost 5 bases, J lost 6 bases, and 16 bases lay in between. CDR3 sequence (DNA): TGTGCCACCAGCGCATACAGGGGAGGCGCCGGGGAGCTGTTTTTT. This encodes CATSAYRGGAGELFF.

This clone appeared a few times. CDR3 nucleotide sequence: TGTGCCAGCAGTTTGATGAGTGGTTTTGGGACAGGGGTCACTAATAGCAATCAGCCCCAGCATTTT. Translating gives CASSLMSGFGTGVTNSNQPQHF. The chain joins TRBV27 to TRBJ1-5, with TRBD1 matching 10 bases. The CDR3 totals 22 residues. CDR1 and CDR2 from the germline V gene are MNHEY and SMNVEV (reference sequence). V shed 3 bases, J shed 0 bases, and the junction held 20 bases outside the gene matches.

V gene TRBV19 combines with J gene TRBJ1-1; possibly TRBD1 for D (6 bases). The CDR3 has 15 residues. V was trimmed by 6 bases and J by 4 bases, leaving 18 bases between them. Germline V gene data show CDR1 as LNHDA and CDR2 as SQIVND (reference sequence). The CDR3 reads CASSPRGAKGTEAFF. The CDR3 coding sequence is TGTGCCAGTAGCCCCAGGGGCGCGAAGGGCACTGAAGCTTTCTTT.

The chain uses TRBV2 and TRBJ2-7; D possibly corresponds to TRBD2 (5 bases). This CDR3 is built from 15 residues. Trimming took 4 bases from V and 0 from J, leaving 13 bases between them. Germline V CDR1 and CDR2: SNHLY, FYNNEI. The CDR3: CASSALAGSSYEQYF. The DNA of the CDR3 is TGTGCCAGCAGTGCCCTTGCGGGTAGCTCCTACGAGCAGTACTTC.

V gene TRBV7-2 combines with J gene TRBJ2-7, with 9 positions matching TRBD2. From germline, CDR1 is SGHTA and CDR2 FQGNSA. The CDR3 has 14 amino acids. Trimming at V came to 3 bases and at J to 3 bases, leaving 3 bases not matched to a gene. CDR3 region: CASSLASGNYEQYF. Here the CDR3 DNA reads TGTGCCAGCAGCTTGGCTAGCGGGAACTACGAGCAGTACTTC.

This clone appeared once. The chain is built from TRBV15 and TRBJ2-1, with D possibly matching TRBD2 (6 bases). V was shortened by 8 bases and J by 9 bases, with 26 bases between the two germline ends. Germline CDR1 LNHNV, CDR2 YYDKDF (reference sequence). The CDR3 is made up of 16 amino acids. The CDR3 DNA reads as TGTGCCACCTCGGTGGAGGGACTTAGGGATTGGTGTGAGCAGTTCTTC. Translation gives CATSVEGLRDWCEQFF.

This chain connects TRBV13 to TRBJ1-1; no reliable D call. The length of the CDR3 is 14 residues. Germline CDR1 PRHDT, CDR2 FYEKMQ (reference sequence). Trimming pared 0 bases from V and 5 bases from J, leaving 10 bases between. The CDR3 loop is CASSLGQRETEAFF. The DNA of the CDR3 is TGTGCCAGCAGCTTAGGCCAGAGGGAAACTGAAGCTTTCTTT. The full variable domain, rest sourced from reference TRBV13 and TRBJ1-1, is AAGVIQSPRHLIKEKRETATLKCYPIPRHDTVYWYQQGPGQDPQFLISFYEKMQSDKGSIPDRFSAQQFSDYHSELNMSSLELGDSALYFCASSLGQRETEAFFGQGTRLTVV.

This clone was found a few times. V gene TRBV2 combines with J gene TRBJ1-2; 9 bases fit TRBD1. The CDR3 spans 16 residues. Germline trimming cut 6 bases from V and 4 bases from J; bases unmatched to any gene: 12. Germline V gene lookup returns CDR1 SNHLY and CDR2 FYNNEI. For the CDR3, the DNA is TGTGCCAGCAGACCCCCTGGGACAGGGAGAGGCTATGGCTACACCTTC. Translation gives CASRPPGTGRGYGYTF.

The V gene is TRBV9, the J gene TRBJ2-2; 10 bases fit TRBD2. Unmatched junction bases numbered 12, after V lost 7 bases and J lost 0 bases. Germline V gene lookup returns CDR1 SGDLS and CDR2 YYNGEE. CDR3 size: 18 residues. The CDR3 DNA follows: TGTGCCAGCGGCGATACTAGCGGGACCTCCGCGAACACCGGGGAGCTGTTTTTT. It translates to CASGDTSGTSANTGELFF. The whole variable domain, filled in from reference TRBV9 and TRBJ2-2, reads DSGVTQTPKHLITATGQRVTLRCSPRSGDLSVYWYQQSLDQGLQFLIQYYNGEERAKGNILERFSAQQFPDLHSELNLSSLELGDSALYFCASGDTSGTSANTGELFFGEGSRLTVL.

The CDR3 here is CASSLMGTGGNTEAFF. In DNA, the CDR3 is TGTGCCAGCAGCCTAATGGGGACAGGGGGTAACACTGAAGCTTTCTTT. The V call is TRBV5-8, the J call TRBJ1-1, with 11 bases matching TRBD1. This CDR3 contains 16 residues. V dropped 4 bases and J dropped 2; count of bases not matched to a gene: 7. Looked up from germline, CDR1 is SGHTS and CDR2 is YDEGEE.

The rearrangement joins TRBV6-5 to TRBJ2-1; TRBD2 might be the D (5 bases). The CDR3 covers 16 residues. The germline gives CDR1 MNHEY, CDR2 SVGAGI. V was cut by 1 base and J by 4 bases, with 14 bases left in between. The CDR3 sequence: CASSYWHEGVYNEQFF. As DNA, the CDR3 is TGTGCCAGCAGTTACTGGCACGAGGGAGTATACAATGAGCAGTTCTTC.

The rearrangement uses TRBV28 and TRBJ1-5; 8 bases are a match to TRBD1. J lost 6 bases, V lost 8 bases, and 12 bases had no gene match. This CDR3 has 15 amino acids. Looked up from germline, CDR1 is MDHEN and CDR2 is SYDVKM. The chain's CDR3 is CASGPRDRPSQPQHF. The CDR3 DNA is TGTGCCAGCGGGCCCAGGGACAGGCCAAGTCAGCCCCAGCATTTT. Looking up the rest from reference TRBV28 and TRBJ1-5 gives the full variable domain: DVKVTQSSRYLVKRTGEKVFLECVQDMDHENMFWYRQDPGLGLRLIYFSYDVKMKEKGDIPEGYSVSREKKERFSLILESASTNQTSMYLCASGPRDRPSQPQHFGDGTRLSIL.

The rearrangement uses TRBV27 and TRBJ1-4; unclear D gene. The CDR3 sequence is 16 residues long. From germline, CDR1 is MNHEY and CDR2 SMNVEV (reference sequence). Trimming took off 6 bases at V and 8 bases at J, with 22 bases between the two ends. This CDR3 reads CASSFQKFGEGEKLFF. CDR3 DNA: TGTGCCAGCAGCTTTCAGAAGTTCGGGGAGGGAGAAAAACTGTTTTTT.

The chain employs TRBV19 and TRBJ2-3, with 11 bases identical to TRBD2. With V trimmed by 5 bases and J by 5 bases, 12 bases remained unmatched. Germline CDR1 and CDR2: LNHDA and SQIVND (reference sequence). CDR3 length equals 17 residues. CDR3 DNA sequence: TGTGCCAGTAGTGGAGTAGCGGGGGGGCGGAAGGAAGATACGCAGTATTTT. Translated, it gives CASSGVAGGRKEDTQYF.

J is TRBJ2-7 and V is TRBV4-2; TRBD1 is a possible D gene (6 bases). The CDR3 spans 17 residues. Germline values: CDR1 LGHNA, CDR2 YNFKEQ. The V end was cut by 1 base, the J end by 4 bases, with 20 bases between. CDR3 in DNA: TGTGCCAGCAGCCAAGCCTGGCGAGACAGGTCGTCGTACGAGCAGTACTTC. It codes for CASSQAWRDRSSYEQYF.

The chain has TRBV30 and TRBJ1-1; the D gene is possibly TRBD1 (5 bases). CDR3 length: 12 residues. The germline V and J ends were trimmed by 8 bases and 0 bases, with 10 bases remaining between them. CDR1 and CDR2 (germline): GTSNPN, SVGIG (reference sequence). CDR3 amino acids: CAGALMNTEAFF. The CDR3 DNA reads TGTGCCGGGGCCCTCATGAACACTGAAGCTTTCTTT.

The CDR3 bases are TGTGCCAGCAGTTTAAGGGGCCTTTTCTATGGCTACACCTTC. Translated, it gives CASSLRGLFYGYTF. This rearrangement joins TRBV27 to TRBJ1-2; a possible D gene is TRBD1 (5 bases). Per germline, CDR1 MNHEY and CDR2 SMNVEV (reference sequence). The CDR3 covers 14 residues. The ends were cut back, 2 bases at V and 4 bases at J, with 11 bases in the middle.

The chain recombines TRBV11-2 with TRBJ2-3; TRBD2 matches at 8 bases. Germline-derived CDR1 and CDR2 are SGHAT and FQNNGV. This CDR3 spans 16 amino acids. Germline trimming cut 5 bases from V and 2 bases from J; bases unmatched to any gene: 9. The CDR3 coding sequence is TGTGCCAGCAGCCCAACCGGGGGGGCCATCACAGATACGCAGTATTTT. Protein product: CASSPTGGAITDTQYF. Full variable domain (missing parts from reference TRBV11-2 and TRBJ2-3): EAGVAQSPRYKIIEKRQSVAFWCNPISGHATLYWYQQILGQGPKLLIQFQNNGVVDDSQLPKDRFSAERLKGVDSTLKIQPAKLEDSAVYLCASSPTGGAITDTQYFGPGTRLTVL.

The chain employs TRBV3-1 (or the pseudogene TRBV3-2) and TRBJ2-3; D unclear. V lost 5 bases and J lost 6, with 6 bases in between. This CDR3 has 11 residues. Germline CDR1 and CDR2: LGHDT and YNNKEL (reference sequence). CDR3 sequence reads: CASSVRDTQYF. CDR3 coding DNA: TGTGCCAGCAGCGTCCGGGATACGCAGTATTTT.

The CDR3 here is CSVEGGETYEQYF. The CDR3 nucleotides are TGCAGCGTTGAGGGGGGAGAGACCTACGAGCAGTACTTC. The chain is built from TRBV29-1 and TRBJ2-7, with a weak D call TRBD2 (6 bases). This CDR3 has 13 amino acids. Between the trimmed V and J ends, which lost 3 bases and 2 bases, there was a span of 11 bases. Germline loops: CDR1 SQVTM, CDR2 ANQGSEA.

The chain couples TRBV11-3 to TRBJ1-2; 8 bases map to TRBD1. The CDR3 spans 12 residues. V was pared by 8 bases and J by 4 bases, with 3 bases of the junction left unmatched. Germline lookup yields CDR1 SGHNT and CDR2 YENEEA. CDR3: CASSDRAYGYTF. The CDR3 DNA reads TGTGCCAGCTCGGACAGGGCCTATGGCTACACCTTC.

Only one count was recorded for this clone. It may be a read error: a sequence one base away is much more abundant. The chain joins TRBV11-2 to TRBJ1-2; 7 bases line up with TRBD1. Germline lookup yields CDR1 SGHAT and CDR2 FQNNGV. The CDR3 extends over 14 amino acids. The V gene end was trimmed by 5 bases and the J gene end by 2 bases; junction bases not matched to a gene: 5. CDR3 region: CASSPTGENYGYTF. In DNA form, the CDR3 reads TGTGCCAGCAGCCCAACAGGGGAGAACTATGGCTACACCTTC.

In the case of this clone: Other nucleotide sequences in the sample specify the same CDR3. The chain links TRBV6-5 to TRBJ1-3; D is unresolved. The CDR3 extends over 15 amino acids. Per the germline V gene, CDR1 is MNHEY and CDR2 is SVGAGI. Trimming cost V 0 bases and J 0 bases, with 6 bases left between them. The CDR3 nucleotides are TGTGCCAGCAGTTACTCCCCGGGCTCTGGAAACACCATATATTTT. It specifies CASSYSPGSGNTIYF.

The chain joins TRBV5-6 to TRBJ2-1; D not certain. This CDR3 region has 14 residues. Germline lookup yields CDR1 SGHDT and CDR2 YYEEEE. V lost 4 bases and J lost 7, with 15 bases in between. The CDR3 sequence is CASSQALRENEQFF. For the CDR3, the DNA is TGTGCCAGCAGCCAGGCCCTTCGTGAGAATGAGCAGTTCTTC.

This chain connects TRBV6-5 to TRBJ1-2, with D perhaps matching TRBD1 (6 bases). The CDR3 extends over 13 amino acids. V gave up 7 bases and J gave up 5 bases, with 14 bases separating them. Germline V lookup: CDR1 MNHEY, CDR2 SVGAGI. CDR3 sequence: CASIGQLRYGYTF. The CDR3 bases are TGTGCCAGCATTGGACAGCTGAGGTATGGCTACACCTTC.